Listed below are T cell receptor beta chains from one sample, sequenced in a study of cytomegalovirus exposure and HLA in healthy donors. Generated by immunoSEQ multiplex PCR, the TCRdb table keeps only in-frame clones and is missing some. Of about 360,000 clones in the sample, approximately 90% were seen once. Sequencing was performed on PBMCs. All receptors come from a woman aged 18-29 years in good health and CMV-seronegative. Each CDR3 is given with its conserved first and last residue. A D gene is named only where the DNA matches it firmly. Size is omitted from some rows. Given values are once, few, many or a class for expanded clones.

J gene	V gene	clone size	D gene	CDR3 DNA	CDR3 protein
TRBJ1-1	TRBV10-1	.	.	TGCGCCAGCAGCTCCGAAGGGGGTCTAACTGAAGCTTTCTTT	CASSSEGGLTEAFF
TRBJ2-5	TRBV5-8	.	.	TGTGCCAGCAGCCGGAGGGGGCCCTACAAAGAGACCCAGTACTTC	CASSRRGPYKETQYF
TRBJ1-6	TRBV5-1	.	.	TGCGCCAGCAGCTTGTCACAGACTAATTCACCCCTCCACTTT	CASSLSQTNSPLHF
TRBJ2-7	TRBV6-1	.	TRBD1	TGTGCCAGCAGTGAATCTAACTACCCCACAGGGGACGAGCAGTACTTC	CASSESNYPTGDEQYF
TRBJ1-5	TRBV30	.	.	TGTGCCTGGAGCGAAGGCGGGGGACAGCCCCAGCATTTT	CAWSEGGGQPQHF
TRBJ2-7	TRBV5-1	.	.	TGCGCCAGCAGCTTCCCTCCCGAGGGATCCTCCTACGAGCAGTACTTC	CASSFPPEGSSYEQYF
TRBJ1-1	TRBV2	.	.	TGTGCCAGCAGTGAGGGCCCCACTGAAGCTTTCTTT	CASSEGPTEAFF
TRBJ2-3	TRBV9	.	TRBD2	TGTGCCAGTGGGTCCGGACTAGCGGGGAGCACAGATACGCAGTATTTT	CASGSGLAGSTDTQYF
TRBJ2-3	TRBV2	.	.	TGTGCCAGCAGTGAACGACAGGCCCCCACGCAGTATTTT	CASSERQAPTQYF
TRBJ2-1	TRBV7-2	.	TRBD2	TGTGCCAGCAGCTTAGTGGCGGGAGGGACTTACAATGAGCAGTTCTTC	CASSLVAGGTYNEQFF
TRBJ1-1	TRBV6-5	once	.	TGTGCCAGCAGTTACGGTACAGTGAACACTGAAGCTTTCTTT	CASSYGTVNTEAFF
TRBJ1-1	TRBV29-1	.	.	TGCAGCGTTGCTCTGTTTGGGGGCTATCAGAACACTGAAGCTTTCTTT	CSVALFGGYQNTEAFF
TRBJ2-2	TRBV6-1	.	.	TGTGCCAGCAGTACAGGGCCCACCGGGGAGCTGTTTTTT	CASSTGPTGELFF
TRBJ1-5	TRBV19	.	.	TGTGCCAGTAGTATTATGGGTACGGGGTTGGGCAATCAGCCCCAGCATTTT	CASSIMGTGLGNQPQHF
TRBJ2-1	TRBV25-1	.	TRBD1	TGTGCCAGCATCGGGACAGCCGCCTACAATGAGCAGTTCTTC	CASIGTAAYNEQFF
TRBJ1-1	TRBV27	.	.	TGTGCCAGCAGTTACATCCGGAACACTGAAGCTTTCTTT	CASSYIRNTEAFF
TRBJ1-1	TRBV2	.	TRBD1	TGTGCCAGCGGAGGGGGCAGGGGACCTGAAGCTTTCTTT	CASGGGRGPEAFF
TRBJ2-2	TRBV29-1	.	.	TGCAGCGTTGGGGCCTGGGCCGGGGAGCTGTTTTTT	CSVGAWAGELFF
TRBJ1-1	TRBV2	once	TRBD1	TGTGCCACGGACAGGGTGAGCACTGAAGCTTTCTTT	CATDRVSTEAFF
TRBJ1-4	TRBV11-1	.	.	TGTGCCAGCAGCTTCTCAGGGTCAGCTAATGAAAAACTGTTTTTT	CASSFSGSANEKLFF
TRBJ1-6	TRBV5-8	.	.	TGTGCCAGGTTGGCTTTGAGGGTCCCCCTCCACTTT	CARLALRVPLHF
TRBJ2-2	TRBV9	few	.	TGTGCCAGCAGCGCCTCTCACAGAGGGGAGCTGTTTTTT	CASSASHRGELFF
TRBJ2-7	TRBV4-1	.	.	TGCGCCAGCAGCCAAGTCTACGGCCAGGGTGACTCATCCTACGAGCAGTACTTC	CASSQVYGQGDSSYEQYF
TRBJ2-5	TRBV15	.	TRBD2	TGTGCCACCACCGCTGGGAAGGTAGCGGGGGGACAAGAGACCCAGTACTTC	CATTAGKVAGGQETQYF
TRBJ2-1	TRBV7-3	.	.	TGTGCCAGCAGCTTAATGAGTTCTAGCGTCGCCAATGAGCAGTTCTTC	CASSLMSSSVANEQFF
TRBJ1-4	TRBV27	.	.	TGTGCCAGCAGTTTAGCCCGGGGGGGGATGGATGAAAAACTGTTTTTT	CASSLARGGMDEKLFF
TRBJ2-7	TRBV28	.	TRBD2	TGTGCCAGCAGTTTACTAGCGGGAGTGTACGAGCAGTACTTC	CASSLLAGVYEQYF
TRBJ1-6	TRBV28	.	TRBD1	TGTGCCAGCAGTTCCCGACAGGGGCGAGCGAAGAACTTT	CASSSRQGRAKNF
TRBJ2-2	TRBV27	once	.	TGTGCCAGCAGTGACCCTCCGGGACTCCCCAGCGGCGGGGAGCTGTTTTTT	CASSDPPGLPSGGELFF
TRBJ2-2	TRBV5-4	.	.	TGTGCCAGCAGCTTGGCCGGACAACACACCGGGGAGCTGTTTTTT	CASSLAGQHTGELFF
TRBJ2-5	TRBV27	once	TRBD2	TGTGCCAGCAGGGGGGGGTTCGGGGAGACCCAGTACTTC	CASRGGFGETQYF
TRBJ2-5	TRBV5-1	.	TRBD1	TGCGCCAGCAGCTTGGGACAGGGAGAGACCCAGTACTTC	CASSLGQGETQYF
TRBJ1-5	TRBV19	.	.	TGTGCCAGTAGTTTGGTAGGGCGGACAAATCAGCCCCAGCATTTT	CASSLVGRTNQPQHF
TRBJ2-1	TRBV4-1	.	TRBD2	TGCGCCAGTAGGGGAGCGGGGGGGGTGCATGAGCAGTTCTTC	CASRGAGGVHEQFF
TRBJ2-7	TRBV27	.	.	TGTGCCAGCAGTTGGCGAGGCGACTCCTACGAGCAGTACTTC	CASSWRGDSYEQYF
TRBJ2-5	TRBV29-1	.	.	TGCAGCACCGGGACACCCCAAGAGACCCAGTACTTC	CSTGTPQETQYF
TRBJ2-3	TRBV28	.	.	TGTGCCAGCAGTTTATCAGTGGGAGCCACAGATACGCAGTATTTT	CASSLSVGATDTQYF
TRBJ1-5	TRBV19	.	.	TGTGCCAGTAGTATTCAGAGGGAAATCAATCAGCCCCAGCATTTT	CASSIQREINQPQHF